The 3 T cell receptor beta chains in this list originate from one sample, sequenced in a study of CD8 T cells in ankylosing spondylitis. A single record per CDR3 protein comes from TCRdb applying MiXCR to the 5' RACE reads. Of more than 600,000 distinct CDR3 sequences detected, around 19% appear once; the ten largest clones hold around 19%. Antigens of these TCRs are unknown. Regarding the study as a whole: Characteristic, it appeared, of ankylosing spondylitis blood was a TCR beta motif of eight or nine highly homologous variants.

Sequenced material: blood, either unsorted or a sorted T cell fraction (not recorded which). The receptors come from a male donor with ankylosing spondylitis.

The V and J genes are TRBV12-3 or TRBV12-4 and TRBJ1-5, with D perhaps TRBD1 (5 bases). V shed 5 bases and J shed 4 bases, with 12 bases lying between them. The CDR3 contains 14 residues. Here the CDR3 reads CASSRDRANQPQHF. CDR3 DNA: TGTGCCAGCAGTCGGGACCGCGCTAATCAGCCCCAGCATTTT.

This clonotype was detected only a few times. The gene calls are TRBV4-1 and TRBJ2-3; D is uncertain. Germline loops: CDR1 MGHRA, CDR2 YSYEKL. CDR3 length: 15 residues. Between the trimmed V and J ends, which lost 0 bases and 2 bases, there was a span of 9 bases. Here the CDR3 DNA reads TGCGCCAGCAGCCAAGATCCCAGTAACACAGATACGCAGTATTTT. Residues: CASSQDPSNTDTQYF.

This clonotype has just a few counts. This chain uses TRBV10-3 with TRBJ1-5; the D gene is possibly TRBD1 (5 bases). This CDR3 region has 14 residues. Germline loops: CDR1 ENHRY, CDR2 SYGVKD. Deletions cut 10 bases from V and 5 bases from J, with 18 bases between. Written as DNA, the CDR3 is TGTGCCACCCGTGGGGCAGGGATTGATCAGCCCCAGCATTTT. Encoded protein: CATRGAGIDQPQHF.